What follows are 32 T cell receptor beta chains derived from one specimen sequenced in a study of cytomegalovirus exposure and HLA in healthy donors. 60 Vbeta and 13 Jbeta primers were used in PCR. The repertoire was sequenced with immunoSEQ multiplex PCR; TCRdb's copy has only in-frame clones and lacks some. The top ten clones hold less than 1.5% of a sample with about 180,000 clones, around 80% of them seen once. Material: PBMCs. The receptors originated from a girl under 18 in good health and CMV-seropositive.

This chain's CDR3 is CASSGTGAYEQYF. The CDR3 DNA reads TGTGCCAGCAGTGGGACAGGGGCCTACGAGCAGTACTTC. The gene calls are TRBV27 and TRBJ2-7; 10 positions match TRBD1. CDR3 length equals 13 residues. V was clipped by 5 bases and J by 2 bases; unmatched bases: 0. Germline assignment: CDR1 MNHEY and CDR2 SMNVEV (reference sequence).

The chain links TRBV9 to TRBJ2-2; D possibly corresponds to TRBD1 (6 bases). Germline V gene data show CDR1 as SGDLS and CDR2 as YYNGEE. This CDR3 is 15 amino acids long. Trimming left V 4 bases short and J 1 base short, with 11 bases between. CDR3 sequence (DNA): TGTGCCAGCAGCCTCGGGACATTGAACACCGGGGAGCTGTTTTTT. Protein product: CASSLGTLNTGELFF.

V gene TRBV5-6 combines with J gene TRBJ2-7; 9 bases map to TRBD1. This CDR3 is built from 14 residues. Germline values: CDR1 SGHDT, CDR2 YYEEEE. V shed 4 bases and J 1 base; nucleotides not matched to a gene: 3. The CDR3 DNA is TGTGCCAGCAGCACGGGACAGGGTTCCTACGAGCAGTACTTC. It is translated as CASSTGQGSYEQYF. Filled out from reference TRBV5-6 and TRBJ2-7, the complete variable domain reads DAGVTQSPTHLIKTRGQQVTLRCSPKSGHDTVSWYQQALGQGPQFIFQYYEEEERQRGNFPDRFSGHQFPNYSSELNVNALLLGDSALYLCASSTGQGSYEQYFGPGTRLTVT.

The chain links TRBV27 to TRBJ1-2, with 7 positions matching TRBD1. The germline gives CDR1 MNHEY, CDR2 SMNVEV (reference sequence). With V trimmed by 3 bases and J by 2 bases, 6 bases remained unmatched. This CDR3 spans 15 amino acids. The CDR3 here is CASSFGRDSNYGYTF. The CDR3 nucleotides read TGTGCCAGCAGTTTTGGCCGGGACAGCAACTATGGCTACACCTTC.

The CDR3 sequence: CASGREVGVTEAFF. CDR3 nucleotides: TGTGCTAGTGGCCGGGAGGTTGGCGTCACTGAAGCTTTCTTT. V is TRBV12-5 and J is TRBJ1-1; D not certain. The V gene lost 6 bases and the J gene lost 4 bases, with 15 bases spanning the gap. The germline V gene encodes CDR1 LGHNT and CDR2 FRNRAP. CDR3 length equals 14 residues. Full variable domain (rest looked up from reference TRBV12-5 and TRBJ1-1): DARVTQTPRHKVTEMGQEVTMRCQPILGHNTVFWYRQTMMQGLELLAYFRNRAPLDDSGMPKDRFSAEMPDATLATLKIQPSEPRDSAVYFCASGREVGVTEAFFGQGTRLTVV.

The chain has TRBV6-5 and TRBJ2-1, with D possibly being TRBD1 (5 bases). The V end lost 4 bases, the J end lost 3 bases, and 16 bases lay between the germline ends. Germline lookup yields CDR1 MNHEY and CDR2 SVGAGI. This CDR3 spans 16 amino acids. DNA of the CDR3: TGTGCCAGCAGTTCCTCACAGGAAAGTTTCTACAATGAGCAGTTCTTC. This gives the protein CASSSSQESFYNEQFF.

V usage is TRBV2 and J usage is TRBJ1-2; 8 nucleotides line up with TRBD1. After removal of 7 bases from V and 4 bases from J, the junction contained 8 bases not matched to a gene. Germline-derived CDR1 and CDR2 are SNHLY and FYNNEI. The CDR3 spans 14 residues. DNA of the CDR3: TGTGCCAGCACCGGACAGGGAAAGGGCTATGGCTACACCTTC. This sequence encodes CASTGQGKGYGYTF.

The chain carries TRBV6-1 and TRBJ1-4; perhaps TRBD1 as D (6 bases). The V and J ends lost 4 bases and 0 bases respectively, with 15 bases between them. This CDR3 region has 17 residues. Per germline, CDR1 MNHNS and CDR2 SASEGT. CDR3 bases: TGTGCCAGCAGTGGCCGGGACACAAACCCAACTAATGAAAAACTGTTTTTT. It encodes CASSGRDTNPTNEKLFF.

The chain joins TRBV5-1 to TRBJ2-3; TRBD2 aligns across 10 bases. CDR1 and CDR2 (germline): SGHRS, YFSETQ. V gave up 4 bases and J gave up 1 base; unmatched junction bases: 6. The CDR3 spans 16 residues. The CDR3 region is CASSQRTSGRTDTQYF. CDR3 DNA: TGCGCCAGCAGCCAGCGGACTAGCGGCCGCACAGATACGCAGTATTTT.

The chain carries TRBV11-3 and TRBJ2-1, with 9 nucleotides matching TRBD2. The germline V gene has CDR1 SGHNT and CDR2 YENEEA. The trim removed 3 bases at V and 7 bases at J, leaving 4 bases unmatched. CDR3 length: 14 residues. CDR3 nucleotide sequence: TGTGCCAGCAGCTTTAGCGGGAGAGGTAATGAGCAGTTCTTC. Its protein product is CASSFSGRGNEQFF.

The rearrangement links TRBV4-2 to TRBJ1-2; 12 bases are shared with TRBD1. Losses at the gene ends were 0 bases for V and 4 bases for J; bases not matched to a gene: 12. The CDR3 covers 19 residues. Germline assignment: CDR1 LGHNA and CDR2 YNFKEQ. The CDR3 is CASSQDPGTGGERIYGYTF. The CDR3 DNA reads TGTGCCAGCAGCCAAGACCCCGGGACAGGGGGCGAGCGGATCTATGGCTACACCTTC.

This rearrangement joins TRBV18 to TRBJ1-1; a possible D gene is TRBD1 (6 bases). Germline V lookup: CDR1 KGHSH, CDR2 LQKENI. The CDR3 has 14 amino acids. V lost 1 base and J 4 bases, leaving 10 bases between the germline ends. CDR3 residues: CASSPRDNSTEAFF. The CDR3 bases are TGTGCCAGCTCACCACGGGACAACAGCACTGAAGCTTTCTTT.

The chain recombines TRBV30 with TRBJ1-4, with D perhaps TRBD1 (5 bases). Germline CDR1 and CDR2: GTSNPN and SVGIG (reference sequence). The CDR3 consists of 17 residues. The ends were cut back, 3 bases at V and 7 bases at J, with 24 bases in the middle. CDR3 nucleotides: TGTGCCTGGAGCGTGAGAAATCAGGGTCTCTGGGGTGAAAAACTGTTTTTT. This translates into CAWSVRNQGLWGEKLFF.

The chain employs TRBV4-1 and TRBJ2-1, with TRBD1 as a possible D gene (5 bases). V lost 3 bases and J 5 bases, leaving 17 bases between the germline ends. This CDR3 comprises 16 residues. In germline, CDR1 is MGHRA, CDR2 YSYEKL. Here the CDR3 reads CASSQPLGATDNEQFF. The CDR3, as DNA: TGCGCCAGCAGCCAGCCCCTTGGGGCTACCGACAATGAGCAGTTCTTC.

The CDR3 nucleotides read TGTGCCAGCAGCGGGGGGGAGCAAGAGACCCAGTACTTC. Translation gives CASSGGEQETQYF. V gene TRBV5-5 combines with J gene TRBJ2-5, with 7 bases lining up with TRBD2. The CDR3 has 13 residues. Germline loops: CDR1 SGHKS, CDR2 YYEKEE (reference sequence). Trimming removed 4 bases from V and 2 bases from J; junction bases left unmatched: 2.

V and J are TRBV27 and TRBJ2-3; D gene ambiguous. This CDR3 has 15 amino acids. Trimming left V 0 bases short and J 1 base short, with 8 bases between. Germline V gene data show CDR1 as MNHEY and CDR2 as SMNVEV (reference sequence). The CDR3 here is CASSLSPSGTDTQYF. The CDR3 DNA sequence: TGTGCCAGCAGTTTATCGCCGAGCGGCACAGATACGCAGTATTTT.

CDR3 sequence: CASSADRGRRETQYF. In DNA, the CDR3 is TGTGCCAGTAGTGCGGACAGGGGGCGAAGGGAGACCCAGTACTTC. This chain connects TRBV19 to TRBJ2-5, with 11 bases identical to TRBD1. V shed 5 bases and J 5 bases; nucleotides not matched to a gene: 7. Looked up from germline, CDR1 is LNHDA and CDR2 is SQIVND (reference sequence). The CDR3 runs to 15 residues.

The rearrangement joins TRBV2 to TRBJ2-7, with D maybe TRBD1 (5 bases). In germline, CDR1 is SNHLY, CDR2 FYNNEI. The CDR3 is made up of 11 amino acids. V was cut by 8 bases and J by 4 bases, with 9 bases left in between. CDR3 residues: CASVREYEQYF. The CDR3 DNA follows: TGTGCCAGCGTCAGGGAATACGAGCAGTACTTC.

The rearrangement joins TRBV7-2 to TRBJ2-7; D is ambiguous. This CDR3 spans 16 amino acids. Trimming shortened V by 5 bases and J by 3 bases, and 20 bases separated the two germline ends. Germline V gene data show CDR1 as SGHTA and CDR2 as FQGNSA. CDR3 residues: CASSLRPGVGVYEQYF. DNA of the CDR3: TGTGCCAGCAGCCTCCGTCCCGGAGTTGGCGTCTACGAGCAGTACTTC.

The chain has TRBV19 and TRBJ1-1, with unresolved D. This CDR3 comprises 14 residues. The germline V gene encodes CDR1 LNHDA and CDR2 SQIVND (reference sequence). The V end lost 2 bases, the J end lost 4 bases, and 11 bases lay between the germline ends. CDR3 residues: CASSIKVRGTEAFF. For the CDR3, the DNA is TGTGCCAGTAGTATAAAGGTGCGGGGCACTGAAGCTTTCTTT.

This clone was observed a few times. The chain employs TRBV10-2 and TRBJ2-5; 12 nucleotides agree with TRBD2. The CDR3 is 17 amino acids. The germline V gene has CDR1 WSHSY and CDR2 SAAADI. V dropped 3 bases and J dropped 3; count of bases not matched to a gene: 8. CDR3 protein: CASSDPTLAGGEETQYF. CDR3 DNA: TGCGCCAGCAGTGATCCAACCCTAGCGGGAGGGGAAGAGACCCAGTACTTC.

The chain joins TRBV6-6 to TRBJ2-7; D is undetermined. Trimming shortened V by 0 bases and J by 4 bases, and 13 bases separated the two germline ends. This CDR3 has 15 amino acids. Germline V gene lookup returns CDR1 MNHNY and CDR2 SVGAGI (reference sequence). CDR3 sequence: CASSYSTAVFYEQYF. The DNA of the CDR3 is TGTGCCAGCAGTTACTCGACTGCAGTTTTTTACGAGCAGTACTTC.

The chain joins TRBV4-1 to TRBJ2-2; D ambiguous. Germline CDR1 is MGHRA and CDR2 is YSYEKL. CDR3 length equals 15 residues. With 0 bases removed from V and 5 bases from J, the gap between germline ends came to 10 bases. The CDR3 bases are TGCGCCAGCAGCCAAGATGCTTCAGCGACCGGGGAGCTGTTTTTT. It yields the protein CASSQDASATGELFF.

V usage is TRBV7-8 and J usage is TRBJ1-5, with D uncertain. CDR1 and CDR2 (germline): SGHVS, FQNEAQ. Trimming removed 1 base from V and 11 bases from J, with 15 bases in between. There are 14 residues in the CDR3. The CDR3 DNA is TGTGCCAGCAGCTTAGGGCGGATTCCTCGAACCCAGCATTTT. It specifies CASSLGRIPRTQHF.

This clone was counted only a few times. The chain carries TRBV27 and TRBJ1-5; unclear D gene. V was clipped by 4 bases and J by 3 bases, with 13 bases between them. Germline loops: CDR1 MNHEY, CDR2 SMNVEV (reference sequence). The CDR3 spans 15 residues. The CDR3 here is CASSYTGEPNQPQHF. In nucleotides, the CDR3 is TGTGCCAGCAGTTATACGGGAGAACCCAATCAGCCCCAGCATTTT.

This chain connects TRBV7-9 to TRBJ2-5; D is possibly TRBD2 (5 bases). Trimming took 3 bases from V and 1 from J, leaving 9 bases between them. The germline V gene encodes CDR1 SEHNR and CDR2 FQNEAQ (reference sequence). There are 14 residues in the CDR3. The CDR3: CASSLVGSQETQYF. Written as DNA, the CDR3 is TGTGCCAGCAGCTTGGTGGGGAGCCAAGAGACCCAGTACTTC.

The gene calls are TRBV6-1 and TRBJ1-3, with D possibly TRBD1 on 6 matching bases. The CDR3 loop spans 16 amino acids. Germline V gene data show CDR1 as MNHNS and CDR2 as SASEGT. V shed 2 bases and J shed 0 bases, with 11 bases lying between them. CDR3 bases: TGTGCCAGCAGTGAACAGGGGAGCGTCTCTGGAAACACCATATATTTT. It specifies CASSEQGSVSGNTIYF.

The rearrangement uses TRBV5-6 and TRBJ1-3; TRBD1 matches 7 bases. The germline V gene has CDR1 SGHDT and CDR2 YYEEEE. The CDR3 extends over 15 amino acids. V dropped 4 bases and J dropped 1; count of bases not matched to a gene: 5. The DNA of the CDR3 is TGTGCCAGCAGCCTTGGACAGGCTTCTGGAAACACCATATATTTT. Its translation is CASSLGQASGNTIYF.

This CDR3 reads CASSLEEEGDTQYF. CDR3 DNA sequence: TGTGCCAGCAGCTTAGAGGAGGAGGGAGATACGCAGTATTTT. V and J are TRBV11-3 and TRBJ2-3, with D perhaps matching TRBD2 (6 bases). The CDR3 covers 14 residues. Germline CDR1 and CDR2: SGHNT and YENEEA. V lost 0 bases to trimming and J lost 5 bases, with 9 bases between them.

This chain links TRBV25-1 with TRBJ2-5, with 14 bases lining up with TRBD2. In germline, CDR1 is MGHDK, CDR2 SYGVNS. The V and J ends lost 4 bases and 5 bases, in that order; junction bases with no gene match: 6. This CDR3 region has 16 residues. The CDR3 bases are TGTGCCAGCAGTGCGACTAGCGGGAGGGCCCGCGAGACCCAGTACTTC. Translation: CASSATSGRARETQYF.

This clone has only a few counts. The chain links TRBV5-6 to TRBJ2-3, with TRBD1 matching over 11 bases. The CDR3 covers 19 residues. Germline V lookup: CDR1 SGHDT, CDR2 YYEEEE. V was pared by 4 bases and J by 9 bases, with 22 bases of the junction left unmatched. CDR3 bases: TGTGCCAGCAGCATTTACGGGACAGGGGGTGGAACCTCACGGTGGACGCAGTATTTT. It is translated as CASSIYGTGGGTSRWTQYF.

The rearrangement uses TRBV18 and TRBJ2-3; TRBD2 is a possible D gene (5 bases). The CDR3 runs 14 residues. The ends were cut back, 1 base at V and 2 bases at J, with 7 bases in the middle. Looked up from germline, CDR1 is KGHSH and CDR2 is LQKENI. Here the CDR3 reads CASSPREYTDTQYF. The CDR3 nucleotides read TGTGCCAGCTCACCACGGGAGTACACAGATACGCAGTATTTT.